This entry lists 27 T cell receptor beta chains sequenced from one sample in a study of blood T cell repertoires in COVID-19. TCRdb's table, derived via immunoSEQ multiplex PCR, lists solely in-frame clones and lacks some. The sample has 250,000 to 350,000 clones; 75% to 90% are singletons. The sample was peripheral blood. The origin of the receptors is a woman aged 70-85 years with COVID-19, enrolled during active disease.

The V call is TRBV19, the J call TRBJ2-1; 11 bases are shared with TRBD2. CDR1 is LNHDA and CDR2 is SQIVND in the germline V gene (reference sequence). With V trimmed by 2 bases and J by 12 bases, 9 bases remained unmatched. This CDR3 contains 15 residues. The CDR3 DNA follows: TGTGCCAGTAGTATATCTCTAGCGGGGGGAAAATGGCAGTTCTTC. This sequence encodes CASSISLAGGKWQFF.

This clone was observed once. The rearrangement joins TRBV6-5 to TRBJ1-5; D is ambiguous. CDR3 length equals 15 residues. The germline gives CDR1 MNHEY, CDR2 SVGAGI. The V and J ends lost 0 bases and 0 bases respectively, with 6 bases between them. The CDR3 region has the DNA TGTGCCAGCAGTTACTCGGCCAGTAGCAATCAGCCCCAGCATTTT. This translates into CASSYSASSNQPQHF.

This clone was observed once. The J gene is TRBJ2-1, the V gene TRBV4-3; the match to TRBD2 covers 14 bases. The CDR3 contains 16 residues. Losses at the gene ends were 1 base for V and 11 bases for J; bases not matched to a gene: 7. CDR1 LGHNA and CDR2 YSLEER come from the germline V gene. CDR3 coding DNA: TGCGCCAGCAGCCAAGCTCGTGGGACTAGCGGGGGTAAGCAGTTCTTC. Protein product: CASSQARGTSGGKQFF.

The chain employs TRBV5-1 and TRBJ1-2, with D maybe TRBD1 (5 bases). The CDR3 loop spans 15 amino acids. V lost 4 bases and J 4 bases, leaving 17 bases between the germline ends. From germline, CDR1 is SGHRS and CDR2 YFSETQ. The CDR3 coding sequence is TGCGCCAGCAGCCCGGACATTTTGGGAACCTATGGCTACACCTTC. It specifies CASSPDILGTYGYTF. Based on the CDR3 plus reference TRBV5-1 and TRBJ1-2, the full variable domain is KAGVTQTPRYLIKTRGQQVTLSCSPISGHRSVSWYQQTPGQGLQFLFEYFSETQRNKGNFPGRFSGRQFSNSRSEMNVSTLELGDSALYLCASSPDILGTYGYTFGSGTRLTVV.

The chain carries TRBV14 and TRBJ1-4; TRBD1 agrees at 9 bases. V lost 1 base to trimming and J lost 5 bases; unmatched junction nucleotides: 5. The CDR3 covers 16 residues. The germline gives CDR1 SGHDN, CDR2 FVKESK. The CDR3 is CASSQGDRARNEKLFF. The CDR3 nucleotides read TGTGCCAGCAGCCAAGGGGACAGGGCAAGGAATGAAAAACTGTTTTTT.

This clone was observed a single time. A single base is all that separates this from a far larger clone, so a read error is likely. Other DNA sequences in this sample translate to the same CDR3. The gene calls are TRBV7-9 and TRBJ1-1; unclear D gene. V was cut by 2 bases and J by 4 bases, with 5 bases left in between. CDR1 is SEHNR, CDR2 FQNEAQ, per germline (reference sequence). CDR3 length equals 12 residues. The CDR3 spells CASSLSGTEAFF. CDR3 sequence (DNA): TGTGCCAGCAGCTTAAGCGGCACTGAAGCTTTCTTT.

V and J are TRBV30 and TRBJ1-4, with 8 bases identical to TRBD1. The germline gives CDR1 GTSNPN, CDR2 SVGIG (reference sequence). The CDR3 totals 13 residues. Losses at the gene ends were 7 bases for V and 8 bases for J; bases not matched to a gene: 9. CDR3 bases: TGTGCCTTTCAACAGGGGGAGGGCGAAAAACTGTTTTTT. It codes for CAFQQGEGEKLFF.

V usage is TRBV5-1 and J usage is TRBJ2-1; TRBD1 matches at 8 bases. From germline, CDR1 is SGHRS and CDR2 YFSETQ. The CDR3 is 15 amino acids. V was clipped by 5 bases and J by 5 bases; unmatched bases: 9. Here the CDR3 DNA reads TGCGCCAGCAGGGGATCAGGGGGCATAGACAATGAGCAGTTCTTC. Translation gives CASRGSGGIDNEQFF. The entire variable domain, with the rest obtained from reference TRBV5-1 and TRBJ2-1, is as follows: KAGVTQTPRYLIKTRGQQVTLSCSPISGHRSVSWYQQTPGQGLQFLFEYFSETQRNKGNFPGRFSGRQFSNSRSEMNVSTLELGDSALYLCASRGSGGIDNEQFFGPGTRLTVL.

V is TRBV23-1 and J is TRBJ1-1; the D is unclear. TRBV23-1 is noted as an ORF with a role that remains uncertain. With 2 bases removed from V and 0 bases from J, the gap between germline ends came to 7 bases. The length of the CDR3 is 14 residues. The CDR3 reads CASSQIIVNTEAFF. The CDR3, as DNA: TGCGCCAGCAGTCAAATAATAGTGAACACTGAAGCTTTCTTT.

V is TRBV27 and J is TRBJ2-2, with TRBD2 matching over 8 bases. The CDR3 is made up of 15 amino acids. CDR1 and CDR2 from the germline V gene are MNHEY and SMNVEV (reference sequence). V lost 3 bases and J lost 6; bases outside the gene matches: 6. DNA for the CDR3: TGTGCCAGCAGTTTCGGCGGGGGGTTGGCCGGGGAGCTGTTTTTT. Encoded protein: CASSFGGGLAGELFF.

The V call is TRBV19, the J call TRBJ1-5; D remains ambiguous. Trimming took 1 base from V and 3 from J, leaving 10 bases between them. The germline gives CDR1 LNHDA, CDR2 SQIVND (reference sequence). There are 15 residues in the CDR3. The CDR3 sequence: CASSIGAGVNQPQHF. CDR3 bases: TGTGCCAGTAGTATAGGAGCGGGAGTCAATCAGCCCCAGCATTTT.

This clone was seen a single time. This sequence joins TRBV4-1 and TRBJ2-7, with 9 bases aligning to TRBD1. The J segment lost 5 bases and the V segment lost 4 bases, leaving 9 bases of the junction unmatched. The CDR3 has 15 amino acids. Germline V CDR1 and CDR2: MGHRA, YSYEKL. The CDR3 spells CASSLQTGGIHEQYF. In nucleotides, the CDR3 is TGCGCCAGCAGCCTTCAGACAGGGGGGATCCACGAGCAGTACTTC.

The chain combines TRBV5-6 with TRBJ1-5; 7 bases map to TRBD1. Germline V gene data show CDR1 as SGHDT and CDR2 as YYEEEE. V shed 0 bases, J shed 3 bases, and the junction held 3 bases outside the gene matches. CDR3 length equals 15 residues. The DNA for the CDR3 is TGTGCCAGCAGCTTGGGGGACAGACCCAATCAGCCCCAGCATTTT. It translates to CASSLGDRPNQPQHF.

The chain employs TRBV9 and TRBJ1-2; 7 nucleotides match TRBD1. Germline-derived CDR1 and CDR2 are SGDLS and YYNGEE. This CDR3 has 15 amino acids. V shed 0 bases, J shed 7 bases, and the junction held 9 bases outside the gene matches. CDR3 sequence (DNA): TGTGCCAGCAGCGTAGGCGCAACAGGGGATCTTGGCTACACCTTC. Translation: CASSVGATGDLGYTF.

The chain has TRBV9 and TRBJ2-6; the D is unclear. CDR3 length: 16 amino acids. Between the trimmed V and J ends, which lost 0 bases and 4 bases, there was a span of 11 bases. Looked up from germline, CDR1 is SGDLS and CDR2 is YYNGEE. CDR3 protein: CASSVAGHLGANVLTF. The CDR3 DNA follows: TGTGCCAGCAGCGTAGCTGGGCATCTCGGGGCCAACGTCCTGACTTTC.

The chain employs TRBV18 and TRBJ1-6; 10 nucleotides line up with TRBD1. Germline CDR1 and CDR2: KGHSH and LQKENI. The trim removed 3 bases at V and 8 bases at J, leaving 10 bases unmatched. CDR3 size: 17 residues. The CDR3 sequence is CASSPRGQGPGDSPLHF. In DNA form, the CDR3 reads TGTGCCAGCTCACCCAGGGGACAGGGGCCTGGGGATTCACCCCTCCACTTT.

The CDR3 region is CASSGPPSSTGELFF. The DNA of the CDR3 is TGTGCCAGTAGTGGGCCCCCCTCCAGCACCGGGGAGCTGTTTTTT. This rearrangement joins TRBV19 to TRBJ2-2; D remains ambiguous. The germline CDR1 and CDR2 sequences are LNHDA and SQIVND (reference sequence). V was shortened by 5 bases and J by 4 bases, with 14 bases between the two germline ends. This CDR3 contains 15 residues. The variable domain in full, completed from reference TRBV19 and TRBJ2-2, reads DGGITQSPKYLFRKEGQNVTLSCEQNLNHDAMYWYRQDPGQGLRLIYYSQIVNDFQKGDIAEGYSVSREKKESFPLTVTSAQKNPTAFYLCASSGPPSSTGELFFGEGSRLTVL.

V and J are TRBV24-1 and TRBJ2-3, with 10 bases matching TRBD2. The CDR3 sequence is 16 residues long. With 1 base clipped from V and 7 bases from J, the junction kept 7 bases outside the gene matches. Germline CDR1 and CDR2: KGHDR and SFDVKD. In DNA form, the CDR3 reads TGTGCCACCAGTGATTTAAGCGGGGGGGCCTCAAATACGCAGTATTTT. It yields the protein CATSDLSGGASNTQYF.

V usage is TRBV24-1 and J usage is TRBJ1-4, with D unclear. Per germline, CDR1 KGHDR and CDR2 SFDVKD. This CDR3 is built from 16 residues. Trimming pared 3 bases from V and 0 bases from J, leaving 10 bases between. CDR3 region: CATSDAPEATNEKLFF. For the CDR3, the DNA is TGTGCCACCAGTGATGCACCGGAGGCAACTAATGAAAAACTGTTTTTT.

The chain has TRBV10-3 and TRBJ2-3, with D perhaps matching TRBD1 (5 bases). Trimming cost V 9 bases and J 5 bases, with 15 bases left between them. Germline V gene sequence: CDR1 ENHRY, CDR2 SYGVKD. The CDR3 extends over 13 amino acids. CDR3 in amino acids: CAISKQGGDTQYF. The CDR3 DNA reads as TGTGCCATAAGTAAGCAGGGTGGAGATACGCAGTATTTT.

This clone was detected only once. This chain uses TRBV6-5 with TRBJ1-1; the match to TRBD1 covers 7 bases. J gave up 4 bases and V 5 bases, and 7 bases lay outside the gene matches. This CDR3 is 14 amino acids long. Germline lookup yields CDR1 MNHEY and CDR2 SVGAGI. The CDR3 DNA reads TGTGCCAGCAGTCATTTGACAGGGACCACTGAAGCTTTCTTT. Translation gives CASSHLTGTTEAFF.

The CDR3 loop reads CASSQTAQRGTEAFF. CDR3 sequence (DNA): TGTGCCAGCAGCCAGACGGCCCAACGGGGGACTGAAGCTTTCTTT. The rearrangement links TRBV5-5 to TRBJ1-1, with D possibly matching TRBD1 (5 bases). V was trimmed by 4 bases and J by 5 bases, leaving 18 bases between them. Germline CDR1 is SGHKS and CDR2 is YYEKEE (reference sequence). The CDR3 sequence is 15 residues long. The entire variable domain, with the rest obtained from reference TRBV5-5 and TRBJ1-1, is as follows: DAGVTQSPTHLIKTRGQQVTLRCSPISGHKSVSWYQQVLGQGPQFIFQYYEKEERGRGNFPDRFSARQFPNYSSELNVNALLLGDSALYLCASSQTAQRGTEAFFGQGTRLTVV.

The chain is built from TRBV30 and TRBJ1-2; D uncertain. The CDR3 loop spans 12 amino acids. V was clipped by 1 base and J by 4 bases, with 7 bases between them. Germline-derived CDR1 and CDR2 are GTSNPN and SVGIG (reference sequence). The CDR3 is CAWSGTFYGYTF. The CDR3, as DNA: TGTGCCTGGAGTGGGACTTTCTATGGCTACACCTTC.

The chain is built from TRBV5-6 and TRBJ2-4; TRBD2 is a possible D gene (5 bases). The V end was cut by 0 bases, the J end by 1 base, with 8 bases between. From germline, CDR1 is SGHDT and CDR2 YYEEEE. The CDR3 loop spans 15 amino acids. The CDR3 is CASSLDGGAKNIQYF. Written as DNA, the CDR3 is TGTGCCAGCAGCTTGGACGGCGGGGCCAAAAACATTCAGTACTTC.

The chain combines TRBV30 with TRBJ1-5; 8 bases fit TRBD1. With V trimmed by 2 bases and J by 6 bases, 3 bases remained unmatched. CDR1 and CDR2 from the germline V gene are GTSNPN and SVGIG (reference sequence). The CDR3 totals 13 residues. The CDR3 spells CAWSSGGGQPQHF. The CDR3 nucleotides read TGTGCCTGGAGTTCAGGGGGCGGTCAGCCCCAGCATTTT. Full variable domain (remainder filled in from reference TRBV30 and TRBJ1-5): SQTIHQWPATLVQPVGSPLSLECTVEGTSNPNLYWYRQAAGRGLQLLFYSVGIGQISSEVPQNLSASRPQDRQFILSSKKLLLSDSGFYLCAWSSGGGQPQHFGDGTRLSIL.

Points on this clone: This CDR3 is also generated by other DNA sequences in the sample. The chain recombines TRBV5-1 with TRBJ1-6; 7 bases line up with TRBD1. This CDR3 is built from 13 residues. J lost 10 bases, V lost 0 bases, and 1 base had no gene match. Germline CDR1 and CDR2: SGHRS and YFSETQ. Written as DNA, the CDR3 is TGCGCCAGCAGCTTGGACAGGGGCTCACCCCTCCACTTT. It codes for CASSLDRGSPLHF. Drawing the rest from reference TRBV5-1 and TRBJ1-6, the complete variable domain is KAGVTQTPRYLIKTRGQQVTLSCSPISGHRSVSWYQQTPGQGLQFLFEYFSETQRNKGNFPGRFSGRQFSNSRSEMNVSTLELGDSALYLCASSLDRGSPLHFGNGTRLTVT.

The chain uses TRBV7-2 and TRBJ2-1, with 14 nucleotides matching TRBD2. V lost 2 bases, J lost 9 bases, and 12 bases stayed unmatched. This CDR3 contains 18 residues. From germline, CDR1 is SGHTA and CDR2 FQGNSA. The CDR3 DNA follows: TGTGCCAGCAGCTTAAGGACTAGCGGGGGGCTTACAATTGTTGAGCAGTTCTTC. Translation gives CASSLRTSGGLTIVEQFF.